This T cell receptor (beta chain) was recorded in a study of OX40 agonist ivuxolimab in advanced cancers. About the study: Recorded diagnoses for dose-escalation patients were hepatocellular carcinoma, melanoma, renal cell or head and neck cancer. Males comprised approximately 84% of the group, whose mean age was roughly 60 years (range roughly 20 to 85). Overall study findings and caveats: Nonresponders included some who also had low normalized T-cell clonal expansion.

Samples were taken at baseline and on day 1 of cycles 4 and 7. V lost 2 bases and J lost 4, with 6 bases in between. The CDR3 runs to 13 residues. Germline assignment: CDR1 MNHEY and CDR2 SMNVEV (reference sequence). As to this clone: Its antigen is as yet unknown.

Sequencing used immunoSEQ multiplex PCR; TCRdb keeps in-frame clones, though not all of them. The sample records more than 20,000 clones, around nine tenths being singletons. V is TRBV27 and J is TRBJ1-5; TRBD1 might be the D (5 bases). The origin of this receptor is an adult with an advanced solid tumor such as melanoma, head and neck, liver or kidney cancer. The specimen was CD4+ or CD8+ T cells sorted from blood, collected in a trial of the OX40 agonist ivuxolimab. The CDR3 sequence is CASSLRGNQPQHF. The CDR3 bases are TGTGCCAGCAGTTTACGGGGGAATCAGCCCCAGCATTTT.